The present TCR beta chain was sequenced within a study of blood T cell repertoires in COVID-19. Study summary: COVID-19 samples collected from the United States, Italy and Spain covered acute and convalescent phases.

Sequenced by immunoSEQ multiplex PCR; TCRdb stores in-frame clones only, minus some. The sample holds some 200,000 clones, about 84% seen once. This TCR was sampled from a woman aged 40 to 50 with acute COVID-19. The sample consisted of PBMCs or T cells enriched from blood (not recorded which).

For the CDR3, the DNA is TGTGCCAGCAGCCGGACACAAAGCAATCAGCCCCAGCATTTT. Translation gives CASSRTQSNQPQHF. The V and J genes are TRBV7-9 and TRBJ1-5; D is possibly TRBD1 (5 bases). In germline, CDR1 is SEHNR, CDR2 FQNEAQ (reference sequence). This CDR3 is 14 amino acids long. V was clipped by 5 bases and J by 1 base, with 9 bases between them. Complete variable domain (other parts from reference TRBV7-9 and TRBJ1-5): DTGVSQNPRHKITKRGQNVTFRCDPISEHNRLYWYRQTLGQGPEFLTYFQNEAQLEKSRLLSDRFSAERPKGSFSTLEIQRTEQGDSAMYLCASSRTQSNQPQHFGDGTRLSIL.